This TCR beta chain was identified in a study of T-cell memory formation after mild COVID-19 (dated by TCRdb to 2020 to 2023). Broadly, across the study: Most TCR sequence clusters were specific to one of the two donors. Longitudinal TCRalpha and TCRbeta repertoire sequencing tracked T-cell clones expanding and contracting after mild COVID-19 in a couple of donors. Two young, previously healthy adult volunteers made up the cohort, one male and one female.

What the work shows at the level of the full study, not this receptor alone: Only two mild cases were covered in the study, and larger cohorts including severe cases with pre-infection samples were considered necessary. Some responding clones were found in pre-infection memory, which suggests that pre-existing cross-reactive memory T cells took part in the SARS-CoV-2 response. Contracting CD4+ clones turned up mainly in the CM and EM memory subsets, whereas EMRA was where CD8+ clones were enriched. Clones contracting from day 15 to 85 had balanced CD4/CD8 phenotypes, while a second wave expanding from day 15 to 37 was biased towards CD4+. The second-wave clones that peaked on day 37 were not confirmed to be SARS-CoV-2 specific.

There are many counts of this clonotype. Its specific antigen is unknown. No base-level quality is on record; no much larger clone is a single base apart. TCRdb names Illumina NovaSeq 6000 as the instrument used. cDNA libraries for TCRalpha and TCRbeta were prepared by 5'RACE using constant-segment primers, with sample barcodes and unique molecular identifiers added. Trizol reagent was used to extract RNA from every sample. Libraries were amplified in two PCR steps, with a second sample barcode and Illumina TruSeq adapters added in the second step. Libraries were sequenced on an Illumina NovaSeq with 2 x 150 bp paired-end reads. In the authors' own workflow: The reads were demultiplexed and collapsed into UMI-guided consensus sequences using migec v1.2.7. With mixcr v2.1.11, UMI consensuses were aligned to TRA and TRB V and J templates and assembled into clonotypes. A clonotype was counted as expanded or contracted only if both edgeR and NoisET called the change significant, with noise models trained on biological replicates. For edgeR calls, the thresholds were a false discovery rate-adjusted p below 0.01 and a log2 fold-change of 1. As an exploratory analysis of dynamics, PCA with hierarchical clustering was applied to max-normalized trajectories of the 1000 most abundant clonotypes. Separately sequenced CD4+ and CD8+ repertoires were used to assign a CD4 or CD8 phenotype to each responding clone. Through fastp at Q25 and MiXCR, TCRdb rebuilt clones from the public reads, retaining in-frame beta chains. One record per CDR3 amino acid sequence lists the most common genes and DNA. TCRdb's processing, not the authors', yielded these V and J calls. A total of approximately 480,000 distinct CDR3 sequences appear in this sample, about 20% of them only once. More than 9% of the sample is held by the ten biggest clonotypes.

Ficoll-Paque density gradient centrifugation was the method used to isolate PBMCs. From its cysteine to its phenylalanine, the CDR3 spans 14 amino acids. Only the CDR3 region is kept as DNA, spanning 42 bases read in frame from base 1. V and J are trimmed by 4 bases and 3 bases, and the gene matches miss 5 bases of the junction. The germline V gene (reference sequence) provides CDR1 DFQATT and CDR2 SNEGSKA. This chain is built from TRBV20-1 and TRBJ2-2; the central 7 bases match TRBD1. Source material: PBMCs or a T cell subset sorted from them (not recorded which). The sequence was collected from an adult woman who had mild COVID-19 (a few samples of this study predate the infection). The sample titles of this study are shuffled in the database, so cell type and time point are left out; the donor was told from shared clones. For the CDR3, the sequence is CSAKPGQYTGELFF. The DNA is as follows: TGCAGTGCTAAACCGGGACAGTACACCGGGGAGCTGTTTTTT.